A selection of T cell receptor beta chains follows, all from one sample in a study of cytomegalovirus exposure and HLA in healthy donors. Profiled with immunoSEQ multiplex PCR; TCRdb holds only in-frame clones, not every one. The data contain some 200,000 clones, about 83% of them seen just once; the ten biggest clones take up around a sixth. Sequencing was carried out using PBMCs. These receptors were collected from a man aged 40-49 years in good health and CMV-seronegative. CDR3s include the opening cysteine and the closing phenylalanine or tryptophan. A D gene is named only where the DNA matches it firmly. Clone size is shown for a subset of rows, as once, few, many or a class of expanded clone.

abundance	v_gene	d_gene	j_gene	CDR3aa	CDR3nt
.	TRBV7-2	TRBD2	TRBJ2-1	CASSLTSGASSYNEQFF	TGTGCCAGCAGCTTAACTAGCGGGGCTTCTTCCTACAATGAGCAGTTCTTC
.	TRBV27	.	TRBJ1-1	CASSPYRDTEAFF	TGTGCCAGCAGCCCCTACAGGGACACTGAAGCTTTCTTT
few	TRBV5-1	.	TRBJ2-7	CASSFRGAGDEQYF	TGCGCCAGCAGCTTTAGGGGTGCAGGCGACGAGCAGTACTTC
few	TRBV7-9	.	TRBJ2-5	CASSPRGQAQGETQYF	TGTGCCAGCAGCCCACGCGGGCAGGCCCAAGGGGAGACCCAGTACTTC
.	TRBV10-3	TRBD1	TRBJ2-2	CAIWTGDNTGELFF	TGTGCCATTTGGACAGGAGATAACACCGGGGAGCTGTTTTTT
few	TRBV6-6	.	TRBJ1-4	CASSPLAGRGEKLFF	TGTGCCAGCAGTCCTCTCGCAGGCCGTGGTGAAAAACTGTTTTTT
.	TRBV6-1	.	TRBJ2-7	CASSDTGGPYEQYF	TGTGCCAGCAGTGACACAGGCGGCCCCTACGAGCAGTACTTC
.	TRBV7-9	.	TRBJ1-5	CSSSHTAFNQPQHF	TGTTCCAGCAGCCATACAGCCTTCAATCAGCCCCAGCATTTT
.	TRBV6-1	.	TRBJ2-7	CASGTASYEQYF	TGTGCCAGCGGGACTGCTTCCTACGAGCAGTACTTC
.	TRBV5-1	TRBD1	TRBJ2-7	CASGTGTGGYEQYF	TGCGCCAGCGGAACCGGGACAGGGGGATACGAGCAGTACTTC
.	TRBV5-1	TRBD1	TRBJ1-2	CASSLVNGQGHGYTF	TGCGCCAGCAGCTTGGTAAACGGACAGGGCCATGGCTACACCTTC
.	TRBV7-2	TRBD1	TRBJ1-1	CASSQGVMNTEAFF	TGTGCCAGCAGTCAGGGGGTGATGAACACTGAAGCTTTCTTT
.	TRBV11-1	TRBD1	TRBJ2-7	CASSWGTGDTYEQYF	TGTGCCAGCAGCTGGGGGACAGGGGATACGTACGAGCAGTACTTC
once	TRBV14	TRBD1	TRBJ1-1	CASSQTGGPTEAFF	TGTGCCAGCAGCCAAACAGGGGGCCCCACTGAAGCTTTCTTT
.	TRBV28	TRBD1	TRBJ1-1	CASSSPGTAGNTEAFF	TGTGCCAGCAGTTCGCCCGGGACAGCGGGGAACACTGAAGCTTTCTTT
.	TRBV6-6	.	TRBJ2-2	CASIYSFNTGELFF	TGTGCCAGCATATACAGTTTTAACACCGGGGAGCTGTTTTTT
.	TRBV19	.	TRBJ2-7	CASSLREEQYF	TGTGCCAGTAGTCTCCGGGAAGAGCAGTACTTC
.	TRBV7-9	.	TRBJ1-1	CASSVGQRNTEAFF	TGTGCCAGCAGCGTCGGACAACGGAACACTGAAGCTTTCTTT
once	TRBV7-9	.	TRBJ1-1	CSSSFRGTEAFF	TGTTCCAGCAGCTTCAGGGGCACTGAAGCTTTCTTT
.	TRBV9	TRBD2	TRBJ2-7	CASSPRASGAYEQYF	TGTGCCAGCAGCCCCCGGGCTAGCGGGGCCTACGAGCAGTACTTC
.	TRBV6-1	TRBD1	TRBJ2-7	CASNIPGTGVDEQYF	TGTGCCAGCAACATACCCGGGACAGGGGTCGACGAGCAGTACTTC
.	TRBV15	.	TRBJ1-5	CATSRGGNSNQPQHF	TGTGCCACCAGCAGAGGAGGGAACAGCAATCAGCCCCAGCATTTT
.	TRBV7-6	TRBD1	TRBJ2-1	CASSLGQKDEQFF	TGTGCCAGCAGCTTGGGACAGAAGGATGAGCAGTTCTTC
.	TRBV5-1	TRBD1	TRBJ1-2	CASSLGRDREHGYTF	TGCGCCAGCAGCTTGGGCCGGGACAGGGAACATGGCTACACCTTC
once	TRBV5-6	.	TRBJ2-1	CASSSGFPHNEQFF	TGTGCCAGCAGTTCAGGCTTCCCCCACAATGAGCAGTTCTTC
.	TRBV5-6	.	TRBJ1-2	CASTHSIGEERGYTF	TGTGCCAGCACCCACTCAATAGGGGAGGAGAGGGGCTACACCTTC
.	TRBV30	.	TRBJ1-2	CACMDTNYGYTF	TGTGCCTGTATGGACACAAACTATGGCTACACCTTC
.	TRBV15	.	TRBJ1-1	CATSRGPSRAEAFF	TGTGCCACCAGCCGAGGGCCCTCGAGGGCTGAAGCTTTCTTT
.	TRBV29-1	.	TRBJ1-1	CSVSRLNTEAFF	TGCAGCGTTTCTCGTCTGAACACTGAAGCTTTCTTT
.	TRBV11-2	TRBD2	TRBJ2-7	CASSLHPSGLAGRTYEQYF	TGTGCCAGCAGCCTCCACCCCTCGGGACTAGCGGGCCGTACCTACGAGCAGTACTTC
.	TRBV7-2	TRBD1	TRBJ2-5	CASSSVTGGFEQYF	TGTGCCAGCAGCTCCGTGACAGGGGGCTTTGAGCAGTACTTC
.	TRBV5-4	.	TRBJ1-1	CASSLDRPSAEAFF	TGTGCCAGCAGCTTGGATCGCCCCAGCGCTGAAGCTTTCTTT
.	TRBV15	TRBD1	TRBJ2-2	CATRTGVSTGELFF	TGTGCCACCCGTACAGGGGTTTCCACCGGGGAGCTGTTTTTT
.	TRBV6-1	.	TRBJ2-7	CASSGWDKSYEQYF	TGTGCCAGCAGTGGCTGGGACAAGTCCTACGAGCAGTACTTC
.	TRBV11-2	TRBD1	TRBJ2-7	CASSRETGQRYEQYF	TGTGCCAGCAGCCGCGAAACGGGACAGAGATACGAGCAGTACTTC
.	TRBV5-1	TRBD1	TRBJ1-2	CASSTGTGDNYGYTF	TGCGCCAGCAGTACCGGGACAGGGGATAACTATGGCTACACCTTC
.	TRBV10-3	.	TRBJ1-2	CAISEGPYGYTF	TGTGCCATCAGTGAGGGCCCCTATGGCTACACCTTC
.	TRBV5-1	TRBD1	TRBJ2-3	CASSSTGDTQYF	TGCGCCAGCAGCTCGACAGGGGATACGCAGTATTTT
once	TRBV27	.	TRBJ1-1	CASSTVSGTSEAFF	TGTGCCAGCAGTACCGTCTCCGGGACATCTGAAGCTTTCTTT
once	TRBV7-3	TRBD2	TRBJ2-7	CASSPRGGAYEQYF	TGTGCCAGCAGCCCCCGGGGGGGGGCCTACGAGCAGTACTTC
.	TRBV27	.	TRBJ1-1	CASSRSRGINTEAFF	TGTGCCAGCAGTCGATCCAGGGGAATTAACACTGAAGCTTTCTTT
few	TRBV10-1	TRBD1	TRBJ2-2	CASSLDRGNTGELFF	TGCGCCAGCAGCCTGGACAGGGGGAACACCGGGGAGCTGTTTTTT
.	TRBV6-1	.	TRBJ1-6	CASSEAPKLNSPLHF	TGTGCCAGCAGTGAAGCGCCCAAACTTAATTCACCCCTCCACTTT
.	TRBV29-1	TRBD1	TRBJ2-2	CSVLGQGNTGELFF	TGCAGCGTCCTCGGACAGGGGAACACCGGGGAGCTGTTTTTT
.	TRBV6-4	TRBD1	TRBJ2-2	CASSLTGGTGELFF	TGTGCCAGCAGTCTTACAGGGGGAACCGGGGAGCTGTTTTTT
once	TRBV7-9	.	TRBJ1-2	CSSSLEGRVYGYTF	TGTTCCAGCAGCTTAGAGGGCAGGGTCTATGGCTACACCTTC
.	TRBV27	.	TRBJ2-1	CASRLIPHNEQFF	TGTGCCAGCAGACTAATCCCCCACAATGAGCAGTTCTTC
few	TRBV2	TRBD1	TRBJ1-1	CASSGYTGGLFEAFF	TGTGCCAGCAGTGGCTACACAGGGGGCTTGTTTGAAGCTTTCTTT
.	TRBV27	.	TRBJ2-1	CASGRGQNEQFF	TGTGCCAGTGGAAGGGGCCAGAATGAGCAGTTCTTC
few	TRBV5-1	.	TRBJ2-4	CASSLAGGGNIQYF	TGCGCCAGCAGCCTGGCAGGGGGAGGAAACATTCAGTACTTC
.	TRBV5-4	TRBD2	TRBJ2-1	CASSPGGAGDEQFF	TGTGCCAGCAGCCCGGGGGGGGCTGGCGATGAGCAGTTCTTC
.	TRBV27	TRBD1	TRBJ1-5	CASSDRDSNQPQHF	TGTGCCAGCAGTGACCGGGACAGTAATCAGCCCCAGCATTTT
.	TRBV7-9	TRBD1	TRBJ1-2	CASSPRTGKDYGYTF	TGTGCCAGCAGCCCCCGGACAGGAAAGGACTATGGCTACACCTTC
few	TRBV5-5	TRBD1	TRBJ2-1	CASSLEGQPNNEQFF	TGTGCCAGCAGCTTGGAGGGACAGCCCAACAATGAGCAGTTCTTC